This TCR beta chain emerged from a study of T cells expressing NK-cell markers. Background on the study: The study drew TCR beta repertoires from sorted CD3+CD56+NKG2C+, CD3+CD56+NKG2C- and CD3+CD56-NKG2C+ T cells. Seven sequenced donors out of eight were HCMV-seropositive, one seronegative. General observations from the study: Dominant NKG2C+ clonotype frequencies of about 1.0-8% of CD8+ T cells were measured in several donors. Whether expanded NKG2C-expressing T cell clones recognize HCMV is unknown.

TCRdb reprocessed the 5' RACE reads and keeps a single row for each CDR3 protein, giving no DNA. The specimen's table records 150,000 or so distinct CDR3 sequences. Turning to this clonotype: Its specificity is unknown.

This CDR3 contains 14 residues. CDR1 SGDLS and CDR2 YYNGEE come from the germline V gene. The sequenced sample consisted of blood T cells: a sorted CD56 or NKG2C T cell subset, CD4+ or CD8+ T cells, or bulk PBMC T cells (not recorded which). V is TRBV9 and J is TRBJ2-3. The TCR originated in a woman aged 18-70 years in good health. This CDR3 is CASSAPANTDTQYF.